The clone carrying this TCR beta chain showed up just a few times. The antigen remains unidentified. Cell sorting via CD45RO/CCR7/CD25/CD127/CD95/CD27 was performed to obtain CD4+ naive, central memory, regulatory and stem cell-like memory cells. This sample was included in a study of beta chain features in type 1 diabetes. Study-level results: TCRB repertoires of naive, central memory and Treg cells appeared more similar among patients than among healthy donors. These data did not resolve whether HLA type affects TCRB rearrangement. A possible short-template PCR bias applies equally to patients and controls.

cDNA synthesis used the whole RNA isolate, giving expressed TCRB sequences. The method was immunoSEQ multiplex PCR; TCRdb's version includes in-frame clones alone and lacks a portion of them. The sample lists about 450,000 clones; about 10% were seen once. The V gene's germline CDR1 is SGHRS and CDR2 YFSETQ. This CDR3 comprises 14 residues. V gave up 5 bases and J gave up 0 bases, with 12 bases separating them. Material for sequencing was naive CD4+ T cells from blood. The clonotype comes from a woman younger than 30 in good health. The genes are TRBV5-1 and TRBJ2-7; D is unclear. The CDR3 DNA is TGCGCCAGCAGATTCATGGAGAGCTCCTACGAGCAGTACGTC. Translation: CASRFMESSYEQYV.